The entry below describes one T cell receptor beta chain. Its target is not known. The data stem from a study of Tregs in tolerant kidney transplant recipients. Across the whole study: Mixed chimerism was transient after nonmyeloablative marrow transplants from related graft donors.

The CDR3 runs to 17 residues. The V and J ends lost 1 base and 0 bases, in that order; junction bases with no gene match: 9. The V gene's germline CDR1 is SGDLS and CDR2 YYNGEE. Study results and caveats: Biological reproducibility was not directly addressed in this study.

CD4+CD25+CD127- Tregs, CD4+CD25- non-Tregs, CD4 and CD8 cells were sorted. The assay was immunoSEQ multiplex PCR, and TCRdb's table has in-frame clones only and misses some. The table has about 66,000 clones, roughly 90% seen once. The sequencing used CD8+ T cells from blood, collected before the transplant. V gene TRBV9 combines with J gene TRBJ1-1; the match to TRBD1 covers 7 bases. The sequence derives from a human donor who received a combined kidney and bone marrow transplant. Here the CDR3 reads CASSVTGPGQMNTEAFF. The DNA for the CDR3 is TGTGCCAGCAGCGTAACGGGACCGGGACAGATGAACACTGAAGCTTTCTTT.